These 20 T cell receptor beta chains came from one sample sequenced in a study of blood T cell repertoires in COVID-19. Assay: immunoSEQ multiplex PCR; the TCRdb copy retains only in-frame clones and omits some. The sample records 60,000 to 90,000 clones, around 74% being singletons. Sequences were obtained from peripheral blood. The receptor set was obtained from a human donor with acute or convalescent COVID-19. The donor label of this sample is uncertain.

The rearrangement links TRBV3-1 (or the pseudogene TRBV3-2) to TRBJ2-2; 7 bases align to TRBD1. V shed 3 bases and J 1 base; nucleotides not matched to a gene: 5. The CDR3 is made up of 16 amino acids. The V gene's germline CDR1 is LGHDT and CDR2 YNNKEL (reference sequence). The CDR3 sequence: CASSQLGGRNTGELFF. The CDR3 DNA sequence: TGTGCCAGCAGCCAGTTAGGGGGCAGGAACACCGGGGAGCTGTTTTTT.

The gene calls are TRBV29-1 and TRBJ2-5; weak D call: TRBD1 (6 bases). V lost 2 bases to trimming and J lost 13 bases, with 14 bases between them. From germline, CDR1 is SQVTM and CDR2 ANQGSEA. This CDR3 comprises 11 residues. The CDR3 DNA is TGCAGCGTTGAACGGGACACCCAAGGGTACTTC. Encoded protein: CSVERDTQGYF. The full variable domain, rest sourced from reference TRBV29-1 and TRBJ2-5, is SAVISQKPSRDICQRGTSLTIQCQVDSQVTMMFWYRQQPGQSLTLIATANQGSEATYESGFVIDKFPISRPNLTFSTLTVSNMSPEDSSIYLCSVERDTQGYFGPGTRLLVL.

This chain links TRBV30 with TRBJ2-7; D not resolved. This CDR3 spans 11 amino acids. Germline values: CDR1 GTSNPN, CDR2 SVGIG (reference sequence). The V and J ends lost 1 base and 8 bases respectively, with 9 bases between them. This chain's CDR3 is CAWSDNVQQYF. The CDR3 coding sequence is TGTGCCTGGAGTGACAACGTTCAGCAGTACTTC. Full variable domain (outside the CDR3, taken from reference TRBV30 and TRBJ2-7): SQTIHQWPATLVQPVGSPLSLECTVEGTSNPNLYWYRQAAGRGLQLLFYSVGIGQISSEVPQNLSASRPQDRQFILSSKKLLLSDSGFYLCAWSDNVQQYFGPGTRLTVT.

The chain combines TRBV7-8 with TRBJ2-2; the match to TRBD2 covers 7 bases. After removal of 1 base from V and 1 base from J, the junction contained 3 bases not matched to a gene. The CDR3 is 16 amino acids. Germline-derived CDR1 and CDR2 are SGHVS and FQNEAQ. CDR3 sequence (DNA): TGTGCCAGCAGCTTAGAGGGAGGGAGGAACACCGGGGAGCTGTTTTTT. This encodes CASSLEGGRNTGELFF. Full variable domain (rest looked up from reference TRBV7-8 and TRBJ2-2): GAGVSQSPRYKVAKRGQDVALRCDPISGHVSLFWYQQALGQGPEFLTYFQNEAQLDKSGLPSDRFFAERPEGSVSTLKIQRTQQEDSAVYLCASSLEGGRNTGELFFGEGSRLTVL.

This clone was found a few times. V and J are TRBV28 and TRBJ2-7; D possibly corresponds to TRBD2 (6 bases). The V gene lost 3 bases and the J gene lost 6 bases, with 12 bases spanning the gap. Germline V gene lookup returns CDR1 MDHEN and CDR2 SYDVKM. This CDR3 is built from 13 residues. In DNA form, the CDR3 reads TGTGCCAGCAGTTTTACCGGGGGTATCGAGCAGTACTTC. Its protein product is CASSFTGGIEQYF.

The V gene is TRBV7-8, the J gene TRBJ2-1; 9 nucleotides align to TRBD1. J was trimmed by 6 bases and V by 5 bases; bases with no gene match: 11. CDR1 and CDR2 from the germline V gene are SGHVS and FQNEAQ. The CDR3 is 16 residues long. DNA for the CDR3: TGTGCCAGCAGCGCTACCCGGGACAGGGCGTTCAATGAGCAGTTCTTC. It is translated as CASSATRDRAFNEQFF.

The rearrangement links TRBV7-2 to TRBJ2-1, with 8 bases identical to TRBD2. The CDR3 contains 15 residues. The germline CDR1 and CDR2 sequences are SGHTA and FQGNSA. V lost 7 bases, J lost 0 bases, and 5 bases stayed unmatched. The CDR3, as DNA: TGTGCCAGCATCTCGAGCGGGAGCTCCTACAATGAGCAGTTCTTC. Encoded protein: CASISSGSSYNEQFF.

The rearrangement joins TRBV4-1 to TRBJ1-5; TRBD1 agrees at 10 bases. CDR3 size: 15 residues. After removal of 4 bases from V and 5 bases from J, the junction contained 5 bases not matched to a gene. Germline values: CDR1 MGHRA, CDR2 YSYEKL. The CDR3: CASSPPGQGDQPQHF. CDR3 in DNA: TGCGCCAGCAGCCCGCCCGGACAGGGGGATCAGCCCCAGCATTTT.

The V gene is TRBV7-6, the J gene TRBJ2-3; D possibly corresponds to TRBD1 (6 bases). The CDR3 consists of 13 residues. Germline assignment: CDR1 SGHVS and CDR2 FNYEAQ. The ends were cut back, 3 bases at V and 3 bases at J, with 7 bases in the middle. The CDR3 DNA reads TGTGCCAGCAGCTTGCAGGGGACAGATACGCAGTATTTT. Protein product: CASSLQGTDTQYF.

The sample holds one count of this clone. This chain links TRBV6-4 with TRBJ1-5; maybe TRBD1 (6 bases). This CDR3 contains 15 residues. The V and J ends lost 2 bases and 1 base respectively, with 9 bases between them. CDR1 and CDR2 from the germline V gene are MRHNA and SNTAGT. Here the CDR3 reads CASSDGTFSNQPQHF. DNA for the CDR3: TGTGCCAGCAGTGACGGGACATTCAGCAATCAGCCCCAGCATTTT.

This chain links TRBV9 with TRBJ2-2; 9 nucleotides align to TRBD1. The CDR3 is 15 amino acids. J lost 7 bases, V lost 3 bases, and 7 bases had no gene match. Per germline, CDR1 SGDLS and CDR2 YYNGEE. In DNA form, the CDR3 reads TGTGCCAGCAGCGCACAGGGGGCGAGGGACGGGGAGCTGTTTTTT. Translated: CASSAQGARDGELFF.

This clone occurred a few times. V and J are TRBV6-5 and TRBJ2-2, with TRBD1 as a possible D gene (6 bases). Germline V gives CDR1 MNHEY, CDR2 SVGAGI. The CDR3 runs 14 residues. The ends were cut back, 10 bases at V and 6 bases at J, with 18 bases in the middle. The CDR3 here is CATRGTGYSGELFF. The CDR3 DNA follows: TGTGCCACCAGAGGTACAGGGTACTCCGGGGAGCTGTTTTTT.

This chain links TRBV5-1 with TRBJ1-4; 8 bases match TRBD1. In germline, CDR1 is SGHRS, CDR2 YFSETQ. The CDR3 runs to 16 residues. J gave up 2 bases and V 3 bases, and 6 bases lay outside the gene matches. CDR3 loop: CASSYNRQGTNEKLFF. CDR3 nucleotides: TGCGCCAGCAGCTACAACCGACAGGGGACTAATGAAAAACTGTTTTTT.

V and J are TRBV14 and TRBJ1-4; weak D call: TRBD1 (5 bases). From germline, CDR1 is SGHDN and CDR2 FVKESK. The ends were cut back, 1 base at V and 5 bases at J, with 11 bases in the middle. The CDR3 spans 15 residues. The CDR3 reads CASSQVWAGNEKLFF. CDR3 DNA sequence: TGTGCCAGCAGCCAAGTGTGGGCAGGGAATGAAAAACTGTTTTTT.

This clone appeared once. This CDR3 is CASSPGQGEIQPQHF. For the CDR3, the DNA is TGTGCCAGCTCACCTGGACAGGGGGAGATTCAGCCCCAGCATTTT. The chain combines TRBV18 with TRBJ1-5, with TRBD1 matching 10 bases. Germline-derived CDR1 and CDR2 are KGHSH and LQKENI. CDR3 size: 15 residues. Unmatched junction bases numbered 5, after V lost 3 bases and J lost 6 bases.

As DNA, the CDR3 is TGTGCCAGCAGTGGGGGAGGCAGGGCCTTGAATGAGCAGTTCTTC. Its protein is CASSGGGRALNEQFF. The gene calls are TRBV28 and TRBJ2-1, with a weak D call TRBD2 (6 bases). V shed 5 bases and J shed 7 bases, with 18 bases lying between them. This CDR3 comprises 15 residues. Germline V lookup: CDR1 MDHEN, CDR2 SYDVKM.

This chain joins TRBV6-7 and TRBJ1-5, with a possible D match to TRBD1 (6 bases). TRBV6-7 is an open reading frame, and its role is uncertain. This CDR3 contains 17 residues. V gave up 2 bases and J gave up 4 bases, with 18 bases separating them. In DNA, the CDR3 is TGTGCCAGCAGTTACGTCCCGACAGGCCCAGGGAATCAGCCCCAGCATTTT. Its protein product is CASSYVPTGPGNQPQHF.

This rearrangement joins TRBV11-2 to TRBJ2-5, with D tentatively TRBD1 (5 bases). Trimming shortened V by 1 base and J by 2 bases, and 11 bases separated the two germline ends. Germline values: CDR1 SGHAT, CDR2 FQNNGV. The CDR3 is 15 amino acids. The CDR3 DNA reads as TGTGCCAGCAGCTTAGCAGGGTCCGGACAAGAGACCCAGTACTTC. Translated, it gives CASSLAGSGQETQYF.

V is TRBV20-1 and J is TRBJ2-3; TRBD2 matches 13 bases. Germline lookup yields CDR1 DFQATT and CDR2 SNEGSKA (reference sequence). With V trimmed by 3 bases and J by 2 bases, 5 bases remained unmatched. CDR3 size: 16 residues. This CDR3 reads CSASGTSGVNTDTQYF. The CDR3 DNA sequence: TGCAGTGCTAGTGGGACTAGCGGGGTGAACACAGATACGCAGTATTTT.

This chain links TRBV19 with TRBJ2-3; tentatively, D is TRBD2 (6 bases). The CDR3 runs to 14 residues. With 7 bases removed from V and 1 base from J, the gap between germline ends came to 12 bases. In germline, CDR1 is LNHDA, CDR2 SQIVND (reference sequence). The CDR3 DNA reads as TGTGCCAGTAAGGTGGGAGGTGGCACAGATACGCAGTATTTT. Protein: CASKVGGGTDTQYF.